The 19 T cell receptor beta chains in this list originate from one sample, sequenced in a study of blood T cell repertoires in COVID-19. Here immunoSEQ multiplex PCR was the method, and the copy in TCRdb shows in-frame clones only, minus some. The sample has 250,000 to 350,000 clones, around 90% seen once; the top ten hold around 5.8%. The sample consisted of peripheral blood. The receptor source for this set is a woman in her forties or fifties with COVID-19, enrolled during active disease.

This chain joins TRBV11-2 and TRBJ2-7; D may be TRBD2 (5 bases). The CDR3 covers 12 residues. Per germline, CDR1 SGHAT and CDR2 FQNNGV. V shed 5 bases and J shed 5 bases, with 10 bases lying between them. For the CDR3, the DNA is TGTGCCAGCAGCCTCCGGGGAGACGAGCAGTACTTC. Amino acid sequence: CASSLRGDEQYF.

The V and J genes are TRBV14 and TRBJ1-4; a possible D gene is TRBD1 (6 bases). V was cut by 4 bases and J by 8 bases, with 11 bases left in between. Germline V gene data show CDR1 as SGHDN and CDR2 as FVKESK. The CDR3 loop spans 13 amino acids. The CDR3 sequence: CASSRTVREKLFF. The CDR3 DNA follows: TGTGCCAGCAGCCGGACAGTTCGGGAAAAACTGTTTTTT.

The chain couples TRBV6-5 to TRBJ2-2, with 7 bases lining up with TRBD1. V lost 6 bases, J lost 5 bases, and 9 bases stayed unmatched. The CDR3 runs to 15 residues. Germline V gives CDR1 MNHEY, CDR2 SVGAGI. The CDR3 loop reads CASRTNKGQTGELFF. Written as DNA, the CDR3 is TGTGCCAGCAGAACTAACAAGGGACAGACCGGGGAGCTGTTTTTT.

The CDR3 loop is CASTGTGNHEQFF. The CDR3 DNA reads as TGTGCCAGCACCGGAACAGGGAACCATGAGCAGTTCTTC. V and J are TRBV27 and TRBJ2-1, with D possibly TRBD1 on 6 matching bases. This CDR3 region has 13 residues. Germline CDR1 and CDR2: MNHEY and SMNVEV (reference sequence). Trimming shortened V by 7 bases and J by 8 bases, and 15 bases separated the two germline ends.

The chain carries TRBV6-1 and TRBJ2-3; 7 bases are shared with TRBD1. Germline CDR1 is MNHNS and CDR2 is SASEGT. The CDR3 contains 17 residues. With V trimmed by 2 bases and J by 0 bases, 8 bases remained unmatched. CDR3 sequence reads: CASSERGQRISTDTQYF. The CDR3 nucleotides are TGTGCCAGCAGTGAAAGGGGACAGAGAATTAGCACAGATACGCAGTATTTT.

This clone appeared a single time. This sequence joins TRBV2 and TRBJ1-2; a possible D gene is TRBD1 (5 bases). Germline V lookup: CDR1 SNHLY, CDR2 FYNNEI. The CDR3 is 14 residues long. Trimming left V 10 bases short and J 5 bases short, with 20 bases between. The CDR3 sequence is CATPPRGEEYGYTF. The CDR3 DNA reads as TGTGCCACCCCGCCCCGAGGGGAGGAATATGGCTACACCTTC.

The V gene is TRBV29-1, the J gene TRBJ2-3; 9 nucleotides match TRBD2. The V segment lost 6 bases and the J segment 0 bases; nucleotides outside the gene matches: 10. The V gene's germline CDR1 is SQVTM and CDR2 ANQGSEA. The CDR3 length is 16 residues. CDR3 in amino acids: CSVQRSGGTSTDTQYF. CDR3 DNA sequence: TGCAGCGTCCAACGGAGCGGGGGGACTAGCACAGATACGCAGTATTTT.

The genes are TRBV30 and TRBJ1-1; D not certain. The CDR3 totals 14 residues. V was cut by 4 bases and J by 1 base, with 13 bases left in between. Germline loops: CDR1 GTSNPN, CDR2 SVGIG (reference sequence). This CDR3 is CAWKSGNTNTEAFF. CDR3 sequence (DNA): TGTGCCTGGAAGTCCGGGAATACGAACACTGAAGCTTTCTTT.

The chain employs TRBV10-3 and TRBJ2-5; D possibly corresponds to TRBD2 (5 bases). This CDR3 is 14 amino acids long. Germline CDR1 reads ENHRY; CDR2 reads SYGVKD. V was trimmed by 8 bases and J by 5 bases, leaving 18 bases between them. As DNA, the CDR3 is TGTGCCATCTCCCCCCAGAGGTCGGGGGAGACCCAGTACTTC. This encodes CAISPQRSGETQYF.

The chain combines TRBV5-1 with TRBJ2-6; TRBD1 matches at 11 bases. The V and J ends lost 4 bases and 0 bases, in that order; junction bases with no gene match: 6. Germline V gene sequence: CDR1 SGHRS, CDR2 YFSETQ. The CDR3 runs 18 residues. CDR3 in amino acids: CASSATGTGGSGANVLTF. CDR3 DNA sequence: TGCGCCAGCAGCGCCACCGGGACAGGGGGCTCTGGGGCCAACGTCCTGACTTTC.

This clone has a handful of counts. CDR3 nucleotide sequence: TGCGCCAGCCAGACAGGGGGTAAGACAGATACGCAGTATTTT. This codes for CASQTGGKTDTQYF. This sequence joins TRBV5-1 and TRBJ2-3, with 9 bases fitting TRBD1. J gave up 3 bases and V 7 bases, and 6 bases lay outside the gene matches. Per germline, CDR1 SGHRS and CDR2 YFSETQ. The CDR3 totals 14 residues.

This chain connects TRBV27 to TRBJ2-7, with 10 nucleotides matching TRBD1. V dropped 1 base and J dropped 9; count of bases not matched to a gene: 15. The length of the CDR3 is 17 residues. The germline V gene encodes CDR1 MNHEY and CDR2 SMNVEV (reference sequence). In DNA, the CDR3 is TGTGCCAGCAGTTTATTAGGGACAGGGGAGTATCCTTGGGGGCAGTACTTC. Translated, it gives CASSLLGTGEYPWGQYF.

The gene calls are TRBV6-1 and TRBJ1-1; 11 nucleotides match TRBD1. The J segment lost 7 bases and the V segment lost 1 base, leaving 5 bases of the junction unmatched. Per the germline V gene, CDR1 is MNHNS and CDR2 is SASEGT. The CDR3 contains 15 residues. The CDR3 nucleotides are TGTGCCAGCAGTGAAGAGGGACAGGGGGAAGGTGAAGCTTTCTTT. This encodes CASSEEGQGEGEAFF.

This chain uses TRBV7-6 with TRBJ2-5, with 9 bases identical to TRBD2. Trimming took 1 base from V and 5 from J; bases not matched to a gene: 11. The CDR3 consists of 17 residues. Looked up from germline, CDR1 is SGHVS and CDR2 is FNYEAQ. For the CDR3, the DNA is TGTGCCAGCAGCTTAGGCACCCCGGGACTAGCCTGGGAGACCCAGTACTTC. This translates into CASSLGTPGLAWETQYF.

The chain uses TRBV28 and TRBJ1-5; the D is unclear. Trimming pared 2 bases from V and 0 bases from J, leaving 11 bases between. Germline V gene sequence: CDR1 MDHEN, CDR2 SYDVKM. CDR3 length equals 16 residues. The CDR3 reads CASSLTRGYSNQPQHF. CDR3 bases: TGTGCCAGCAGTTTAACTCGGGGTTATAGCAATCAGCCCCAGCATTTT.

The V gene is TRBV28, the J gene TRBJ1-1; 11 bases line up with TRBD1. Germline loops: CDR1 MDHEN, CDR2 SYDVKM. The CDR3 length is 17 residues. J gave up 5 bases and V 7 bases, and 15 bases lay outside the gene matches. The CDR3 coding sequence is TGTGCCAGCAAAGGGTCGTCTGGGGACAGGGGGTCAACTGAAGCTTTCTTT. This codes for CASKGSSGDRGSTEAFF.

This chain joins TRBV6-2 or TRBV6-3 and TRBJ2-7; 11 nucleotides align to TRBD1. This CDR3 spans 16 amino acids. The V gene's germline CDR1 is MNHEY and CDR2 SVGEGT. V lost 4 bases to trimming and J lost 4 bases; unmatched junction nucleotides: 9. The CDR3: CASSSPGTGGRYEQYF. CDR3 bases: TGTGCCAGCAGTTCCCCTGGGACAGGGGGGAGGTACGAGCAGTACTTC.

The J gene is TRBJ2-3, the V gene TRBV6-1, with D possibly TRBD2 on 5 matching bases. Germline values: CDR1 MNHNS, CDR2 SASEGT. Trimming cost V 2 bases and J 0 bases, with 15 bases left between them. The CDR3 is made up of 17 amino acids. The CDR3, as DNA: TGTGCCAGCAGTGAATTAAGAGGGAGAGCGAGCACAGATACGCAGTATTTT. Translation gives CASSELRGRASTDTQYF.

Only one count was recorded for this clone. The chain employs TRBV6-5 and TRBJ1-1, with D uncertain. Germline CDR1 MNHEY, CDR2 SVGAGI. The CDR3 spans 14 residues. V dropped 7 bases and J dropped 1 base, with 13 bases sitting between them. Here the CDR3 DNA reads TGTGCCAGCAAACTCCTCACGTGGAACACTGAAGCTTTCTTT. Translating it yields CASKLLTWNTEAFF.